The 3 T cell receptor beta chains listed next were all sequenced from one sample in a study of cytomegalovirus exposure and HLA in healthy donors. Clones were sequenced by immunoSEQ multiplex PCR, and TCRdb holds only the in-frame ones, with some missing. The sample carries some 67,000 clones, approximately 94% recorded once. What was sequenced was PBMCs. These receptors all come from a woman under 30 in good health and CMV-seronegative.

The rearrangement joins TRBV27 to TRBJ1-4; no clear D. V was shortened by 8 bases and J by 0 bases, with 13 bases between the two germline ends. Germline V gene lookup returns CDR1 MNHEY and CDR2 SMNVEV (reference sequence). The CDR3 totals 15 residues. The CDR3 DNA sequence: TGTGCCAGCTCGTCACCCTATGCAACTAATGAAAAACTGTTTTTT. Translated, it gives CASSSPYATNEKLFF. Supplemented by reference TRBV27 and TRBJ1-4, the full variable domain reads EAQVTQNPRYLITVTGKKLTVTCSQNMNHEYMSWYRQDPGLGLRQIYYSMNVEVTDKGDVPEGYKVSRKEKRNFPLILESPSPNQTSLYFCASSSPYATNEKLFFGSGTQLSVL.

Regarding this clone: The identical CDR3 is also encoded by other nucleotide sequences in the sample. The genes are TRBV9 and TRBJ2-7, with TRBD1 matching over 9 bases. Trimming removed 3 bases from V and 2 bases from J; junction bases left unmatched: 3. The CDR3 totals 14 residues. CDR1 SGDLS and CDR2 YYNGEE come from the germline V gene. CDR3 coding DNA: TGTGCCAGCAGCGGCGGACAGGGGCCCTACGAGCAGTACTTC. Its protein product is CASSGGQGPYEQYF.

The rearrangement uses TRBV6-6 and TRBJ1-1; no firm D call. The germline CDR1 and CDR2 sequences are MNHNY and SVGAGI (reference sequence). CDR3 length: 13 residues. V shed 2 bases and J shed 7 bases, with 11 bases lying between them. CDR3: CASSYGGSGEAFF. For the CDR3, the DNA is TGTGCCAGCAGTTACGGAGGGTCCGGTGAAGCTTTCTTT.